This T cell receptor (beta chain) was captured in a study of OX40 agonist ivuxolimab in advanced cancers. On the study more broadly: Intravenous ivuxolimab was administered to patients every 2 weeks at 0.01 to 10 mg/kg. Patients were 82.7% male with ages roughly 23 to 85, mean 60. It was permissible to have had prior anti-PD-1, anti-PD-L1 or anti-CTLA-4 therapy, and over 35% had some.

As to this clone: Its antigen remains unknown.

Profiling relied on immunoSEQ multiplex PCR, and the TCRdb table lists in-frame clones only, not all of them. The data show 77,000 or so clones, with 90% to 95% seen just once and about a fifth held by the top ten. The CDR3 contains 16 residues. The study's findings and limits: Normalized T-cell clonal expansion was also low in some nonresponders.

This sequence was found in an adult with an advanced solid tumor such as melanoma, head and neck, liver or kidney cancer. Sequencing used CD4+ or CD8+ T cells sorted from blood, obtained in a trial of the OX40 agonist ivuxolimab. The chain recombines TRBV7-5 with TRBJ2-3; TRBD2 is taken as the D call from the table, unchecked against the DNA. TRBV7-5 counts as a pseudogene. CDR3 nucleotide sequence: TGTGCCAGAAGCTTAGCCCCGGGGACTAGCGGTTATACGCAGTATTTT. Protein: CARSLAPGTSGYTQYF.